The next 8 T cell receptor beta chains were all read from a single sample in a study of control samples from healthy donors and cancer patients. The method was immunoSEQ multiplex PCR; TCRdb's version includes in-frame clones alone and lacks a portion of them. Here the sample table reports about 190,000 clones. The sequenced material came from blood. Every receptor here comes from a woman aged 25-40 years in good health.

J is TRBJ1-6 and V is TRBV7-9; D is unresolved. Germline-derived CDR1 and CDR2 are SEHNR and FQNEAQ (reference sequence). Trimming removed 5 bases at V and 6 bases at J, with 14 bases between. The CDR3 length is 15 residues. CDR3 residues: CASSLLPGLNSPLHF. The CDR3 nucleotides are TGTGCCAGCAGCCTGTTACCGGGCCTTAATTCACCCCTCCACTTT.

The chain joins TRBV24-1 to TRBJ2-7; possibly TRBD1 for D (6 bases). CDR1 and CDR2 (germline): KGHDR, SFDVKD. Deletions cut 0 bases from V and 5 bases from J, with 10 bases between. This CDR3 comprises 14 residues. The CDR3 region has the DNA TGTGCCACCAGTGATTTGCAAGGGGGACACGAGCAGTACTTC. Its protein product is CATSDLQGGHEQYF.

The chain joins TRBV18 to TRBJ1-1; perhaps TRBD1 as D (5 bases). V lost 2 bases and J lost 0, with 13 bases in between. Germline V gene sequence: CDR1 KGHSH, CDR2 LQKENI. This CDR3 contains 16 residues. The CDR3 DNA sequence: TGTGCCAGCTCACCAGGGGCAGTCCCGCTGAACACTGAAGCTTTCTTT. Amino acids: CASSPGAVPLNTEAFF.

The chain combines TRBV6-6 with TRBJ2-7; D is possibly TRBD1 or TRBD2 (5 bases each). Germline loops: CDR1 MNHNY, CDR2 SVGAGI (reference sequence). V shed 2 bases and J shed 2 bases, with 10 bases lying between them. The CDR3 is 14 residues long. Here the CDR3 DNA reads TGTGCCAGCAGTTACCGGGGACCTACCTACGAGCAGTACTTC. This codes for CASSYRGPTYEQYF.

This chain joins TRBV7-8 and TRBJ2-1; D is uncertain. V gave up 2 bases and J gave up 4 bases, with 21 bases separating them. This CDR3 has 18 residues. From germline, CDR1 is SGHVS and CDR2 FQNEAQ. The CDR3 here is CASSLLPPEDRRYNEQFF. The CDR3 nucleotides read TGTGCCAGCAGCTTACTACCCCCCGAGGACCGAAGATACAATGAGCAGTTCTTC.

V gene TRBV30 combines with J gene TRBJ1-2, with 8 bases that match TRBD1. Germline V gene sequence: CDR1 GTSNPN, CDR2 SVGIG (reference sequence). This CDR3 comprises 13 residues. V dropped 0 bases and J dropped 4; count of bases not matched to a gene: 1. In DNA form, the CDR3 reads TGTGCCTGGAGTGTCGGGACAGGCTATGGCTACACCTTC. It yields the protein CAWSVGTGYGYTF.

V is TRBV5-6 and J is TRBJ1-4, with 10 positions matching TRBD1. The ends lost 0 bases at V and 5 bases at J; junction bases unmatched: 1. CDR3 size: 15 residues. Germline-derived CDR1 and CDR2 are SGHDT and YYEEEE. Written as DNA, the CDR3 is TGTGCCAGCAGCTTGGGACAGGGGGCGAATGAAAAACTGTTTTTT. Its translation is CASSLGQGANEKLFF.

The V gene is TRBV6-5, the J gene TRBJ1-4; 7 bases fit TRBD1. Germline-derived CDR1 and CDR2 are MNHEY and SVGAGI. The CDR3 loop spans 15 amino acids. The V gene end was trimmed by 3 bases and the J gene end by 7 bases; junction bases not matched to a gene: 8. The CDR3 coding sequence is TGTGCCAGCAGTTATGGAGACAGGGATGGTGAAAAACTGTTTTTT. Translating it yields CASSYGDRDGEKLFF.